This TCR beta chain was retrieved from a study of cytomegalovirus exposure and HLA in healthy donors. Findings of the study overall: A list of more than 150 TCR beta chains associated with cytomegalovirus was given.

Germline CDR1 is SGHVS and CDR2 is FQNEAQ. CDR3 length: 14 residues. The V gene lost 4 bases and the J gene lost 9 bases, with 16 bases spanning the gap. This clone was counted a single time. Its antigen is not known. PCR was performed using 60 Vbeta and 13 Jbeta primers. Some clones are missing from TCRdb's copy, which holds only in-frame ones; the method was immunoSEQ multiplex PCR. In the table there are about 130,000 clones, roughly four fifths of which are singletons. What was sequenced was PBMCs. The chain recombines TRBV7-8 with TRBJ2-1; maybe TRBD2 (6 bases). The receptor's source is a boy aged 2 to 10 in good health and CMV-seronegative. The CDR3 region is CASSSNRWGGEQFF. For the CDR3, the DNA is TGTGCCAGCAGCTCAAACAGGTGGGGAGGTGAGCAGTTCTTC.